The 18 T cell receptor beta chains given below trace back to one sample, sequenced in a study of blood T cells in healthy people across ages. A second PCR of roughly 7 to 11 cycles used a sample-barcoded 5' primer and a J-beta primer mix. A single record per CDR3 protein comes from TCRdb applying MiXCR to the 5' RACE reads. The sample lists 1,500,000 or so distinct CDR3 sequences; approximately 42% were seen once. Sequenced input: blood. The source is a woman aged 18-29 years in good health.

The CDR3 DNA reads TGTGCCATCAGTGAGACTAGCGGGGGCTTCGAGCAGTACTTC. This gives the protein CAISETSGGFEQYF. The chain is built from TRBV10-3 and TRBJ2-4, with 11 bases identical to TRBD2. The J call may be in error: the DNA end matches TRBJ2-7 better. Germline values: CDR1 ENHRY, CDR2 SYGVKD. The length of the CDR3 is 14 residues.

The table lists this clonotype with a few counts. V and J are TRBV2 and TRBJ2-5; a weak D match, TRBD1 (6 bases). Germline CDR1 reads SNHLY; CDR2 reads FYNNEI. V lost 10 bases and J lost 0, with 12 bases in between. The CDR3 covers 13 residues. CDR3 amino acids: CANSRDNQETQYF. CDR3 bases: TGTGCCAACTCCCGGGACAACCAAGAGACCCAGTACTTC.

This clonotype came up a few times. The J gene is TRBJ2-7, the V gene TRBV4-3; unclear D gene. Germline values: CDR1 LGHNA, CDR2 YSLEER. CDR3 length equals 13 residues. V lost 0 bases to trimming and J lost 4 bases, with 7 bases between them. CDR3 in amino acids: CASSQDIWYEQYF. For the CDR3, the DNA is TGCGCCAGCAGCCAAGACATATGGTACGAGCAGTACTTC.

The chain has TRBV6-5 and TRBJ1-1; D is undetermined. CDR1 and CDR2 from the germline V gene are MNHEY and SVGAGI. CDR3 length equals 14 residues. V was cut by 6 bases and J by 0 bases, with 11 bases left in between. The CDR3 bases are TGTGCCAGCAGCGCAGAACCCATGAACACTGAAGCTTTCTTT. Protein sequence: CASSAEPMNTEAFF.

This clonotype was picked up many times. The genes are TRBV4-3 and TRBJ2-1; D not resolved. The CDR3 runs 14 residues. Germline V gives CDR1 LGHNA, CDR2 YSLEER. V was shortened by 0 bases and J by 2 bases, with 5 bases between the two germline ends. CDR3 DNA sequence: TGCGCCAGCAGCCAAGATCTAGCCTACAATGAGCAGTTCTTC. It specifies CASSQDLAYNEQFF.

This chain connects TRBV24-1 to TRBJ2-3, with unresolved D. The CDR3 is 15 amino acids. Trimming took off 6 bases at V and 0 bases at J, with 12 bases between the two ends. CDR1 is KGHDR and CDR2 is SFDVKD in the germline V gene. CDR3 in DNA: TGTGCCACCAGTCCTGGCGGAACTAGCACAGATACGCAGTATTTT. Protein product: CATSPGGTSTDTQYF.

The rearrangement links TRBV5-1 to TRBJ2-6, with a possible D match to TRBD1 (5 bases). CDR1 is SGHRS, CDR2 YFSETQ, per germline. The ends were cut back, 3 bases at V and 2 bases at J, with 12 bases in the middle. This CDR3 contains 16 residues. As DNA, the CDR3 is TGCGCCAGCAGCTCCCAACCAGGGACTGGGGCCAACGTCCTGACTTTC. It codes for CASSSQPGTGANVLTF. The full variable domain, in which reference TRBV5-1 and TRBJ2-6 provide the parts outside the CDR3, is KAGVTQTPRYLIKTRGQQVTLSCSPISGHRSVSWYQQTPGQGLQFLFEYFSETQRNKGNFPGRFSGRQFSNSRSEMNVSTLELGDSALYLCASSSQPGTGANVLTFGAGSRLTVL.

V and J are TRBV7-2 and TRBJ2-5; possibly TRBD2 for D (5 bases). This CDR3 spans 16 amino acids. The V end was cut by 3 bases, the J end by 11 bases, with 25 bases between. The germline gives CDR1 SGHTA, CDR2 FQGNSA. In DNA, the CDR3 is TGTGCCAGCAGCTTTACAGTAGAGGGCTCCTACAATGAGCAGTACTTC. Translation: CASSFTVEGSYNEQYF.

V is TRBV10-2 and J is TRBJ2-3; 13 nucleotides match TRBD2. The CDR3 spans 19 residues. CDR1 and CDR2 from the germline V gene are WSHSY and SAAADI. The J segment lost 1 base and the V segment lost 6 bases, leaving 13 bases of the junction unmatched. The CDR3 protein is CASRPGLAGDWGGTDTQYF. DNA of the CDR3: TGCGCCAGCAGACCCGGACTAGCGGGGGATTGGGGGGGCACAGATACGCAGTATTTT.

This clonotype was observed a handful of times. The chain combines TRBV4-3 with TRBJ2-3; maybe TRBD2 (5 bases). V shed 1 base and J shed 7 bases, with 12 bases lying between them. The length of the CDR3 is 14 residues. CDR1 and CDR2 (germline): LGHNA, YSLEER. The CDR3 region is CASSQGTGMNTQYF. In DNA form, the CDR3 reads TGCGCCAGCAGCCAAGGGACGGGAATGAATACGCAGTATTTT.

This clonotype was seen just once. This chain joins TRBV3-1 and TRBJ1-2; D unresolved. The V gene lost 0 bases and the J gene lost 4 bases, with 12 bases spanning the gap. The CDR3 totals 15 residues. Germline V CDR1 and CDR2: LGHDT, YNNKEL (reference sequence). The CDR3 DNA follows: TGTGCCAGCAGCCAAGACAGCAAGGGCGGCTATGGCTACACCTTC. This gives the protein CASSQDSKGGYGYTF.

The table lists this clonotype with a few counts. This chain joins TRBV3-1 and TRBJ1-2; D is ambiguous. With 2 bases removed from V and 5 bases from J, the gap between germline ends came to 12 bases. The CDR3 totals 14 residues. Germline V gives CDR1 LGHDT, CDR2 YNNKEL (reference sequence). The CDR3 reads CASSQSGANYGYTF. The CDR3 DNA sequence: TGTGCCAGCAGCCAATCAGGCGCAAATTATGGCTACACCTTC.

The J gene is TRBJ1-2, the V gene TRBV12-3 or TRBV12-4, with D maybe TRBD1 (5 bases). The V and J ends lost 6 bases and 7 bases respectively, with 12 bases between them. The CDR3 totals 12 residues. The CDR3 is CASSPDGAGYTF. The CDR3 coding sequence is TGTGCCAGCAGCCCAGACGGGGCTGGCTACACCTTC.

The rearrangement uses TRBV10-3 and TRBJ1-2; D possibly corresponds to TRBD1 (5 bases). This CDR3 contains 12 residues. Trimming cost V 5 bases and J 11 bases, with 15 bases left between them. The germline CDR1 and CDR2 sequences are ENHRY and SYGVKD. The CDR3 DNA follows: TGTGCCATCAGTACCAGGGCGGCTGATTACACCTTC. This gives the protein CAISTRAADYTF.

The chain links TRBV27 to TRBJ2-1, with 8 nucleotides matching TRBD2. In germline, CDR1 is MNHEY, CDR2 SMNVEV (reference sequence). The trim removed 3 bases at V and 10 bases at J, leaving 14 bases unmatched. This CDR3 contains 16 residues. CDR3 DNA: TGTGCCAGCAGTTTCCCTATCGGGAGGGCCCTGGGGGAGCAGTTCTTC. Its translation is CASSFPIGRALGEQFF.

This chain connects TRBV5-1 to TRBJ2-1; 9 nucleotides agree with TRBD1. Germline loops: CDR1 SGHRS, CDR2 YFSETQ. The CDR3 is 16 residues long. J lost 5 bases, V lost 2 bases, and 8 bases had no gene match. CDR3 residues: CASSLGQGSPNNEQFF. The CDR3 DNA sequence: TGCGCCAGCAGCTTAGGACAGGGGAGTCCGAACAATGAGCAGTTCTTC.

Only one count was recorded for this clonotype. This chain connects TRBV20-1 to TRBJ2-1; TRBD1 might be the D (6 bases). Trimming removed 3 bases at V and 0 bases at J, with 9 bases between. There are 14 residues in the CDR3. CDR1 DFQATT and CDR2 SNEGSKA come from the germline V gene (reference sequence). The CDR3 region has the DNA TGCAGTGCTAGGGGGGCGGCCTCCTACAATGAGCAGTTCTTC. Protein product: CSARGAASYNEQFF.

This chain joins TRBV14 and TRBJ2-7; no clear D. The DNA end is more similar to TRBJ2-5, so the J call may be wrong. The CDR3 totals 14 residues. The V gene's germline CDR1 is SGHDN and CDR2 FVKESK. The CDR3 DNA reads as TGTGCCAGCAGCCAAGTCAACGGTAAAGAGACCCAGTACTTC. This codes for CASSQVNGKETQYF.